These 14 T cell receptor beta chains were sequenced from one sample in a study of T cell changes during pregnancy in multiple sclerosis. Here immunoSEQ multiplex PCR was the method, and the copy in TCRdb shows in-frame clones only, minus some. The sample carries approximately 71,000 clones, roughly 92% recorded once. The sequencing used peripheral blood, collected in the second trimester of pregnancy. The receptor set was obtained from a female donor with multiple sclerosis, enrolled in a pregnancy study.

The J gene is TRBJ1-1, the V gene TRBV11-2, with 7 nucleotides matching TRBD1. Germline CDR1 and CDR2: SGHAT and FQNNGV. The CDR3 extends over 13 amino acids. The junction had 8 bases not matched to a gene; V was cut back by 5 bases and J by 8 bases. The CDR3 DNA follows: TGTGCCAGCAGCAATGACAGGGAGGACGAAGCTTTCTTT. Protein sequence: CASSNDREDEAFF.

This chain connects TRBV19 to TRBJ2-2; a possible D gene is TRBD1 (6 bases). The CDR3 spans 17 residues. The germline gives CDR1 LNHDA, CDR2 SQIVND (reference sequence). The V and J ends lost 3 bases and 0 bases respectively, with 14 bases between them. The CDR3 DNA reads as TGTGCCAGTAGTATCAGAGGGGGAACAGCGAACACCGGGGAGCTGTTTTTT. This translates into CASSIRGGTANTGELFF. The entire variable domain, with the rest obtained from reference TRBV19 and TRBJ2-2, is as follows: DGGITQSPKYLFRKEGQNVTLSCEQNLNHDAMYWYRQDPGQGLRLIYYSQIVNDFQKGDIAEGYSVSREKKESFPLTVTSAQKNPTAFYLCASSIRGGTANTGELFFGEGSRLTVL.

The V and J genes are TRBV5-1 and TRBJ1-6; TRBD1 might be the D (5 bases). From germline, CDR1 is SGHRS and CDR2 YFSETQ. Between the trimmed V and J ends, which lost 3 bases and 5 bases, there was a span of 15 bases. This CDR3 spans 16 amino acids. The CDR3 coding sequence is TGCGCCAGCAGCTACTCCTCAGGGAACGATAATTCACCCCTCCACTTT. Its protein product is CASSYSSGNDNSPLHF.

This chain uses TRBV5-6 with TRBJ1-2; D may be TRBD1 (5 bases). V gave up 4 bases and J gave up 7 bases, with 14 bases separating them. The CDR3 runs 13 residues. The germline gives CDR1 SGHDT, CDR2 YYEEEE. CDR3 region: CASSRGGGGGYTF. The DNA for the CDR3 is TGTGCCAGCAGCCGAGGCGGGGGAGGTGGCTACACCTTC.

The V call is TRBV11-2, the J call TRBJ2-6; a weak D match, TRBD2 (6 bases). This CDR3 region has 14 residues. Germline-derived CDR1 and CDR2 are SGHAT and FQNNGV. The germline V and J ends were trimmed by 6 bases and 0 bases, with 6 bases remaining between them. The CDR3 sequence: CASRGGSGANVLTF. The CDR3 DNA follows: TGTGCCAGCAGGGGGGGCTCTGGGGCCAACGTCCTGACTTTC.

The chain combines TRBV15 with TRBJ2-2, with 10 bases fitting TRBD2. With V trimmed by 1 base and J by 6 bases, 2 bases remained unmatched. The CDR3 consists of 15 residues. CDR1 and CDR2 from the germline V gene are LNHNV and YYDKDF (reference sequence). The CDR3 coding sequence is TGTGCCACCAGCAGAGTCGGGACTAGCGCCGGGGAGCTGTTTTTT. Translated: CATSRVGTSAGELFF.

V and J are TRBV19 and TRBJ2-7; TRBD2 matches at 9 bases. The V gene end was trimmed by 5 bases and the J gene end by 0 bases; junction bases not matched to a gene: 8. CDR3 length: 16 residues. Germline CDR1 reads LNHDA; CDR2 reads SQIVND (reference sequence). CDR3 loop: CASSLSGLAFSYEQYF. CDR3 DNA: TGTGCCAGTAGTCTTAGCGGACTAGCGTTCTCCTACGAGCAGTACTTC.

The V call is TRBV6-5, the J call TRBJ2-7; tentative D call: TRBD1 (5 bases). CDR3 length equals 13 residues. Germline V gene sequence: CDR1 MNHEY, CDR2 SVGAGI. V shed 5 bases and J shed 0 bases, with 8 bases lying between them. CDR3 sequence reads: CASSQGSSYEQYF. The CDR3 DNA sequence: TGTGCCAGCAGTCAGGGCAGCTCCTACGAGCAGTACTTC.

This sequence joins TRBV28 and TRBJ2-1, with TRBD2 identical over 14 bases. The ends lost 6 bases at V and 6 bases at J; junction bases unmatched: 4. The CDR3 covers 15 residues. Germline V CDR1 and CDR2: MDHEN, SYDVKM. CDR3 protein: CASSPTSGRANEQFF. In DNA form, the CDR3 reads TGTGCCAGCAGCCCGACTAGCGGGAGGGCCAATGAGCAGTTCTTC.

This clone has more than one count but fewer than ten. The chain recombines TRBV7-9 with TRBJ2-2; D unclear. This CDR3 has 14 residues. The germline gives CDR1 SEHNR, CDR2 FQNEAQ (reference sequence). Trimming left V 5 bases short and J 6 bases short, with 13 bases between. CDR3 sequence reads: CASSPLLPAGELFF. The CDR3 DNA reads TGTGCCAGCAGCCCGCTACTACCGGCCGGGGAGCTGTTTTTT.

V and J are TRBV19 and TRBJ1-2, with D unresolved. CDR1 is LNHDA, CDR2 SQIVND, per germline (reference sequence). The CDR3 covers 12 residues. Trimming removed 3 bases from V and 4 bases from J, with 6 bases in between. This CDR3 reads CASSIPIYGYTF. CDR3 DNA sequence: TGTGCCAGTAGTATTCCAATCTATGGCTACACCTTC.

This clone was counted once. V gene TRBV2 combines with J gene TRBJ2-7; D ambiguous. This CDR3 spans 10 amino acids. V was pared by 6 bases and J by 6 bases, with 6 bases between. Germline V gene lookup returns CDR1 SNHLY and CDR2 FYNNEI. CDR3 coding DNA: TGTGCCAGCAGCCTAGGCGAGCAGTACTTC. Its protein is CASSLGEQYF.

The chain joins TRBV10-3 to TRBJ2-7, with 12 bases lining up with TRBD2. The CDR3 contains 14 residues. Germline lookup yields CDR1 ENHRY and CDR2 SYGVKD. J lost 4 bases, V lost 10 bases, and 8 bases had no gene match. For the CDR3, the DNA is TGTGCCACCACCGCTAGCGGGGGGGCTTACGAGCAGTACTTC. Translated: CATTASGGAYEQYF.

The V call is TRBV7-6, the J call TRBJ2-2; D unresolved. This CDR3 comprises 14 residues. Trimming took off 5 bases at V and 5 bases at J, with 12 bases between the two ends. Germline-derived CDR1 and CDR2 are SGHVS and FNYEAQ. CDR3 region: CASSPYSGTGELFF. CDR3 DNA sequence: TGTGCCAGCAGCCCCTACTCGGGTACCGGGGAGCTGTTTTTT.